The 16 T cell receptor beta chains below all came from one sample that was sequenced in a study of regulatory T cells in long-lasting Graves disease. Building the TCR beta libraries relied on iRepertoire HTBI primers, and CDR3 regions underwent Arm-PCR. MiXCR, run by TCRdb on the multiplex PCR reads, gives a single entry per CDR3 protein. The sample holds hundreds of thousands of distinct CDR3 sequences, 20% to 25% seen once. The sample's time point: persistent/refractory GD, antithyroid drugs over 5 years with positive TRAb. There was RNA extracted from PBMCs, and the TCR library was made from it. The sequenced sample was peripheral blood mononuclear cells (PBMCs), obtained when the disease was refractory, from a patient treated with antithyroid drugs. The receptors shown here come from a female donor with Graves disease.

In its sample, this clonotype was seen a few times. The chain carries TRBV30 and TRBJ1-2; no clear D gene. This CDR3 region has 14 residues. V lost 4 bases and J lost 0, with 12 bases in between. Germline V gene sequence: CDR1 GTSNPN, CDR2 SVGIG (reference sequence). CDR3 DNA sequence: TGTGCCTGGACGACCAAGGATACTAACTATGGCTACACCTTC. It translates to CAWTTKDTNYGYTF.

The CDR3 sequence is CASSLGASGTTDTQYF. CDR3 DNA: TGTGCCAGCAGCTTAGGGGCTAGCGGGACCACAGATACGCAGTATTTT. V usage is TRBV7-9 and J usage is TRBJ2-3; the match to TRBD2 covers 9 bases. Looked up from germline, CDR1 is SEHNR and CDR2 is FQNEAQ (reference sequence). The CDR3 loop spans 16 amino acids. With 1 base clipped from V and 2 bases from J, the junction kept 4 bases outside the gene matches.

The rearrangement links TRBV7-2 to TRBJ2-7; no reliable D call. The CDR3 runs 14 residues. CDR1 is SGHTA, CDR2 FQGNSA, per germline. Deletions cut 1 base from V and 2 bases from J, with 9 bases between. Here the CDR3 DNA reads TGTGCCAGCAGCTTAGTACAGAATCCCTACGAGCAGTACTTC. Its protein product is CASSLVQNPYEQYF.

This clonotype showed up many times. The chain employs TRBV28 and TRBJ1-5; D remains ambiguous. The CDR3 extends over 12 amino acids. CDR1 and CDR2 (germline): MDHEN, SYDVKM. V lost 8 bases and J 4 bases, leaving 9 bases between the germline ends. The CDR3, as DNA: TGTGCCAGCGGGCCCTTTAATCAGCCCCAGCATTTT. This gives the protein CASGPFNQPQHF.

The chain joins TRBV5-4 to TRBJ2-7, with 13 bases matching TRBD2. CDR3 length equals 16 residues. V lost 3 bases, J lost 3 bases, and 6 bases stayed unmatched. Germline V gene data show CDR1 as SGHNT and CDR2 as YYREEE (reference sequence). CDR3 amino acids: CASSSGGLAGNYEQYF. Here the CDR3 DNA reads TGTGCCAGCAGCTCGGGGGGACTAGCGGGAAACTACGAGCAGTACTTC. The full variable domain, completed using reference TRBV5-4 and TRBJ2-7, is ETGVTQSPTHLIKTRGQQVTLRCSSQSGHNTVSWYQQALGQGPQFIFQYYREEENGRGNFPPRFSGLQFPNYSSELNVNALELDDSALYLCASSSGGLAGNYEQYFGPGTRLTVT.

As DNA, the CDR3 is TGTGCCACCAGCAAAGCGGGGCTCTCCTCCTACGAGCAGTACTTC. Amino acid sequence: CATSKAGLSSYEQYF. V gene TRBV15 combines with J gene TRBJ2-7; 7 bases line up with TRBD2. This CDR3 has 15 residues. Unmatched junction bases numbered 6, after V lost 4 bases and J lost 0 bases. In germline, CDR1 is LNHNV, CDR2 YYDKDF (reference sequence).

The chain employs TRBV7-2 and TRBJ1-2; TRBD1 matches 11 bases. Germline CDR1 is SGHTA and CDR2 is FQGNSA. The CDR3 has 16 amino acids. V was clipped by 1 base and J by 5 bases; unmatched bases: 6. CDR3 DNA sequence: TGTGCCAGCAGCTTAGGAGGACAGGGGGCTCAATATGGCTACACCTTC. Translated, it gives CASSLGGQGAQYGYTF.

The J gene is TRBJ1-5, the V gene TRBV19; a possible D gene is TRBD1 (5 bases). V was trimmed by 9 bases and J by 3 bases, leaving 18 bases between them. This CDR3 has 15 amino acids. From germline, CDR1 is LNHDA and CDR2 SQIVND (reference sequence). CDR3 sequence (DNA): TGTGCCAGCAAGACGCTAGGGGAGTCCAATCAGCCCCAGCATTTT. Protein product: CASKTLGESNQPQHF.

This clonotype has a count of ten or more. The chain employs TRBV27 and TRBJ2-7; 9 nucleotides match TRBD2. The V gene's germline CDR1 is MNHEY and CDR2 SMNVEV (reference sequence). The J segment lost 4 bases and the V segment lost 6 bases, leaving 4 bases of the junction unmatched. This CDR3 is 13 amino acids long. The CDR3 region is CASSSTSGYEQYF. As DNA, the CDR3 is TGTGCCAGCAGCTCGACTAGCGGATACGAGCAGTACTTC.

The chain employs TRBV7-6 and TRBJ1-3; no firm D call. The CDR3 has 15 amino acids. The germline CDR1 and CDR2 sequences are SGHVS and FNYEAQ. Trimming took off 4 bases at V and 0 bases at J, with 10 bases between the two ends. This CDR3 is CASSYSGSSGNTIYF. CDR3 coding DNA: TGTGCCAGCAGCTACAGTGGTTCCTCTGGAAACACCATATATTTT.

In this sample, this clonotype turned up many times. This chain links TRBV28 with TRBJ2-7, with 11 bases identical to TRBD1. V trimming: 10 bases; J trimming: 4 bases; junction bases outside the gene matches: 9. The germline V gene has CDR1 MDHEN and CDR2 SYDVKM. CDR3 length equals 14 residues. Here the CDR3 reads CAISAGTGGYEQYF. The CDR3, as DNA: TGTGCCATCTCCGCCGGGACAGGGGGGTACGAGCAGTACTTC.

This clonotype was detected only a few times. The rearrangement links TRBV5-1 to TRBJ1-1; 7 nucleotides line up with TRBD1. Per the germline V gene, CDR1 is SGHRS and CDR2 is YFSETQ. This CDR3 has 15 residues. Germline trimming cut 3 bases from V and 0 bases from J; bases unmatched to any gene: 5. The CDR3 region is CASSSGTDMNTEAFF. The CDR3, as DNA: TGCGCCAGCAGCTCGGGGACAGACATGAACACTGAAGCTTTCTTT.

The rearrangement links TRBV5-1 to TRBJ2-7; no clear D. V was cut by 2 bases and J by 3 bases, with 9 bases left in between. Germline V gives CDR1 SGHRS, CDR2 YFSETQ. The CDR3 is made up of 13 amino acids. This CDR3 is CASSFGEGYEQYF. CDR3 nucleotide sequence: TGCGCCAGCAGCTTTGGGGAAGGCTACGAGCAGTACTTC.

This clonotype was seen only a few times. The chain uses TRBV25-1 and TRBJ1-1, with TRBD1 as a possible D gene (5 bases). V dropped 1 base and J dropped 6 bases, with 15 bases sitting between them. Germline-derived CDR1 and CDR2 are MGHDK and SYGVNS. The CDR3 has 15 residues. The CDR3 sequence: CASSESGEVEAEAFF. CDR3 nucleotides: TGTGCCAGCAGTGAATCGGGGGAGGTCGAAGCTGAAGCTTTCTTT.

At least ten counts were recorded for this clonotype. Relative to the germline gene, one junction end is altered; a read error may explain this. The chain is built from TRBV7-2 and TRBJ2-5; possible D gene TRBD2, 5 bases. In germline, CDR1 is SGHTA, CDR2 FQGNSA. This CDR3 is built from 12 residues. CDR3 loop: CASSPLVGLSFF. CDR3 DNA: TGTGCCAGCAGCCCCTTAGTAGGACTGTCGTTCTTC. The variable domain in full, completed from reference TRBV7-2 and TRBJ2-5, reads GAGVSQSPSNKVTEKGKDVELRCDPISGHTALYWYRQSLGQGLEFLIYFQGNSAPDKSGLPSDRFSAERTGGSVSTLTIQRTQQEDSAVYLCASSPLVGLSFFGPGTRLLVL.

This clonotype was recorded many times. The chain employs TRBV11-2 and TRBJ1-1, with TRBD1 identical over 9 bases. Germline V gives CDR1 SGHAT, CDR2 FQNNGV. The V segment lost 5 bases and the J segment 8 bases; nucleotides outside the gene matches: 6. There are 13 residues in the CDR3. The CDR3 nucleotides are TGTGCCAGCAGCACCTGGGACAGGGCCGAAGCTTTCTTT. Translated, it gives CASSTWDRAEAFF.